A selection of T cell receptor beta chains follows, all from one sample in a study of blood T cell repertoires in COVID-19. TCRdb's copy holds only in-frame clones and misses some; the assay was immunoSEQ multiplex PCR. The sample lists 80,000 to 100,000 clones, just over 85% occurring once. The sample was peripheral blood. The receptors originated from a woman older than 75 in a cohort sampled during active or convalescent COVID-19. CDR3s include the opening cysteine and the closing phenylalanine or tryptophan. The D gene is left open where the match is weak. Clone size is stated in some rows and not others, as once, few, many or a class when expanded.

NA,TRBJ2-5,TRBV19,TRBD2,TGTGCCAGTAGTTCGACTAGCGGGAGTCCCAAGACCCAGTACTTC,CASSSTSGSPKTQYF
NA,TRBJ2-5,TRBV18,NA,TGTGCCAGCTCACCAGGTGTAGGGGGCCAAGAGACCCAGTACTTC,CASSPGVGGQETQYF
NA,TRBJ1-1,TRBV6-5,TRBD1,TGTGCCAGCAGTAAGGGACAGGGGGTTACTGAAGCTTTCTTT,CASSKGQGVTEAFF
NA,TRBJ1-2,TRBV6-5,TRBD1,TGTGCCAGCAGTTATAACCCGGGACAGGGCGTCACCTTC,CASSYNPGQGVTF
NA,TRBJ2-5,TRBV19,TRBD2,TGTGCCAGTAGTACCGGGACTAGCGGGTTTCAAGAGACCCAGTACTTC,CASSTGTSGFQETQYF
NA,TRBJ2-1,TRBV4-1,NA,TGCGCCAGCAGCCCCGGGTCTGCGGTAGCCCCCTACAATGAGCAGTTCTTC,CASSPGSAVAPYNEQFF
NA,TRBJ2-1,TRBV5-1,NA,TGCGCCAGCAGCTTGTCGGGGGGCAGCTCCTACAATGAGCAGTTCTTC,CASSLSGGSSYNEQFF
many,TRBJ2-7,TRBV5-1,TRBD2,TGCGCCAGCAGCTTGGGACCGGGACTAGCGGGAAGCTCCTACGAGCAGTACTTC,CASSLGPGLAGSSYEQYF
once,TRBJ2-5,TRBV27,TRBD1,TGTGCCAGCAGTTCGGGGACAGGGCCAAAGACCCAGTACTTC,CASSSGTGPKTQYF
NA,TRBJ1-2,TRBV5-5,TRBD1,TGTGCCAGCAGCTTATTCGGCCCACAGGGGTATGGCTACACCTTC,CASSLFGPQGYGYTF
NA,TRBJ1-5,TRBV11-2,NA,TGTGCCAGCAGCGCTACATTCATGCGGGCAAACAATCAGCCCCAGCATTTT,CASSATFMRANNQPQHF
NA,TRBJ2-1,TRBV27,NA,TGTGCCAGCAGTTCGACTCAGGGCTCCAATGAGCAGTTCTTC,CASSSTQGSNEQFF
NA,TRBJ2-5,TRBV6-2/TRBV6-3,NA,TGTGCCAGCAGTTACCCGGACAGCGTGAGGACCCAGTACTTC,CASSYPDSVRTQYF
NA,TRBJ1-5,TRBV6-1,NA,TGTGCCAGCAGTGAGGGCAGGGTGGCTCAGCCCCAGCATTTT,CASSEGRVAQPQHF
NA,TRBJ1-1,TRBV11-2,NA,TGTGCCAGCAGCTTAGAGGGGGGTTGGAACACTGAAGCTTTCTTT,CASSLEGGWNTEAFF
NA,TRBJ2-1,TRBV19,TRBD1,TGTGCCAGTAGTATAAGGGGGCAGGGATGGGACAATGAGCAGTTCTTC,CASSIRGQGWDNEQFF
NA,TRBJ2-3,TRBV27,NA,TGTGCCAGCAGTCCCCTAGCTGATACGCAGTATTTT,CASSPLADTQYF
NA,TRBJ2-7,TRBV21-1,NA,TGTGCCAGCAGCAAGGCGGGGGACAGGACCTCCTACGAGCAGTACTTC,CASSKAGDRTSYEQYF
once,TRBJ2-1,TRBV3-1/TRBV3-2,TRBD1,TGTGCCAGCAGCCGACAGGGGGCGGAGGAGCAGTTCTTC,CASSRQGAEEQFF
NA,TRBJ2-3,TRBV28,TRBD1,TGTGCCAGCAGTTTCCTGACAGGGGTCTACACAGATACGCAGTATTTT,CASSFLTGVYTDTQYF
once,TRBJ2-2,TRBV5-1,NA,TGCGCCAGCAGCGTGCCAGGGTATCCCGGGGAGCTGTTTTTT,CASSVPGYPGELFF
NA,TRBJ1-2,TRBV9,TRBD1,TGTGCCAGCAGCATCTCCGGGACAGCTAACTATGGCTACACCTTC,CASSISGTANYGYTF
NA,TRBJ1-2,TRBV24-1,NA,TGTGCCACCTCCCCAGGGAACTATGGCTACACCTTC,CATSPGNYGYTF
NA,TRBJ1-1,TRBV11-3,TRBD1,TGTGCCAGCAGCTTAGATAACCAGGGGGCTCACACTGAAGCTTTCTTT,CASSLDNQGAHTEAFF